This T cell receptor (beta chain) was obtained from a study of blood T cell repertoires in COVID-19 (dated by TCRdb to the early 2020s). General notes on the study: Samples from collaborators originated in the United States, Italy and Spain and spanned both the acute and convalescent phases of COVID-19. Where available, HLA class I and class II types were obtained from metadata supplied by the sample provider rather than from assay-based typing. Deeply sampled blood TCRbeta repertoires from subjects exposed to, actively infected with, or recovered from COVID-19 were included in the dataset. The repertoires were released in a freely available public database meant as a resource for research on the immune response to SARS-CoV-2. The prospective study material was composed of cDNA or gDNA derived from T cells, B-cell-depleted T cells, or PBMCs. The sample metadata nearly always contained a de-identified subject ID, COVID-19 status, age in years and sex. The samples were drawn from two sources: the first 160 participants of the ongoing ImmuneRACE study, and 1,000 to 1,500 subjects contributed by 6 global collaborators.

Whole blood was collected in K2EDTA tubes by collaborating institutions according to the institutions' own protocols. For TCRbeta analysis, collaborator samples were shipped as frozen whole blood, as isolated PBMCs, or as DNA extracted from either sample type. TCRbeta CDR3 regions were amplified from genomic DNA by means of the immunoSEQ Assay, a bias-controlled multiplex PCR. The original pipeline was this. The number of nucleated cells in each sample was estimated by amplification of reference gene primers within the assay. To quantify the absolute abundance of each unique TCRbeta CDR3 rearrangement, sequence reads were collapsed and filtered. Productive Simpson clonality was computed per sample as the square root of Simpson's diversity index over productive rearrangements. Imported from immuneACCESS, the table was reduced by TCRdb to in-frame sequences with V and J called. These copies leave out some clones; in studies compared against another copy, an unresolved V gene accounts for under half, and the cause of the remainder is not known. The DNA was the basis for D and trimming; V, J and clone size are from that table. The sample table contains 55,000 to 85,000 clones; only one count was recorded for approximately 85% of them. 4.5% to 5.5% of the sample comes from the top ten.

From the germline V gene, CDR1 is MDHEN and CDR2 is SYDVKM. V was cut back by 7 bases and J by 4 bases, leaving a gap of 19 bases between them. CDR3 length: 16 amino acids, cysteine to phenylalanine. The kept DNA is CDR3 alone, 48 bases in frame from the first base. This clone was seen once. This receptor's antigen is unknown. Base qualities are not provided; no much larger clone lies one nucleotide away. The paper's findings and limits, for the study overall: How much clinical and demographic metadata was included differed by source and by participant, and the metadata was provided uncurated.

What was sequenced was peripheral blood. This chain joins TRBV28 to TRBJ2-2; the D segment cannot be called with confidence. This sequence was found in a human donor in a cohort sampled during active COVID-19. The CDR3 corresponds to CASTPIRDTRTGELFF. The sequenced DNA is TGTGCCAGCACTCCGATCCGAGACACTCGCACCGGGGAGCTGTTTTTT.